A single sample is the source of the 27 T cell receptor beta chains below, sequenced in a study of regulatory T cells in long-lasting Graves disease. The TCR beta library used iRepertoire HTBI primers with Arm-PCR amplification of CDR3. In TCRdb, the multiplex PCR reads were re-called with MiXCR into one record per CDR3 protein. The repertoire has around 400,000 distinct CDR3 sequences, roughly a fifth of them found once; the top ten carry around 15%. Time point of the sample: persistent/refractory GD, antithyroid drugs over 5 years with positive TRAb. Isolated PBMC RNA provided the starting material for the TCR library. Sequencing used peripheral blood mononuclear cells (PBMCs), obtained when the disease was refractory, from a patient treated with antithyroid drugs. The receptors were sampled from a female donor with Graves disease.

Ten or more counts support this clonotype. The chain carries TRBV2 and TRBJ1-1, with D perhaps TRBD1 (6 bases). The V end was cut by 8 bases, the J end by 5 bases, with 27 bases between. The CDR3 spans 17 residues. Germline CDR1 SNHLY, CDR2 FYNNEI. CDR3 residues: CASVLEEGTSIGTEAFF. CDR3 coding DNA: TGTGCCAGCGTCCTAGAGGAGGGGACATCAATAGGGACTGAAGCTTTCTTT.

At least ten counts were recorded for this clonotype. A junction boundary mismatches the germline segment, possibly from a read error. This chain connects TRBV2 to TRBJ2-7; D unresolved. This CDR3 contains 12 residues. The germline CDR1 and CDR2 sequences are SNHLY and FYNNEI. This CDR3 reads CASREARYEQYF. CDR3 nucleotides: TGTGCCAGCAGAGAAGCTAGATACGAGCAGTACTTC.

V usage is TRBV20-1 and J usage is TRBJ2-7, with 7 bases lining up with TRBD1. Looked up from germline, CDR1 is DFQATT and CDR2 is SNEGSKA (reference sequence). CDR3 length: 13 amino acids. After removal of 6 bases from V and 3 bases from J, the junction contained 8 bases not matched to a gene. This chain's CDR3 is CSAARRQGYEQYF. The CDR3 DNA reads TGCAGTGCCGCCAGGCGACAGGGCTACGAGCAGTACTTC.

This clonotype was recorded many times. This chain links TRBV28 with TRBJ2-7; maybe TRBD2 (5 bases). Trimming left V 4 bases short and J 2 bases short, with 12 bases between. The CDR3 is 14 residues long. Germline lookup yields CDR1 MDHEN and CDR2 SYDVKM. CDR3 sequence reads: CASSSPGITYEQYF. The CDR3 DNA reads TGTGCCAGCAGTTCCCCCGGGATCACCTACGAGCAGTACTTC.

Worth noting for this clonotype: A far larger clone is one base from this, pointing to a likely read error. The chain uses TRBV2 and TRBJ2-7; possibly TRBD2 for D (5 bases). The germline CDR1 and CDR2 sequences are SNHLY and FYNNEI. The CDR3 spans 15 residues. CDR3 in amino acids: CASSSHQRFTYEQHF. For the CDR3, the DNA is TGTGCCAGCAGTTCCCACCAGCGGTTTACCTACGAGCAGCACTTC.

This clonotype was recorded at least ten times. This chain uses TRBV28 with TRBJ2-7; 7 bases line up with TRBD1. This CDR3 spans 13 amino acids. Germline loops: CDR1 MDHEN, CDR2 SYDVKM. V shed 3 bases and J 3 bases; nucleotides not matched to a gene: 2. The CDR3 reads CASSFGTVYEQYF. For the CDR3, the DNA is TGTGCCAGCAGTTTCGGGACAGTCTACGAGCAGTACTTC. Using reference TRBV28 and TRBJ2-7 for the parts outside the CDR3, the full variable domain is DVKVTQSSRYLVKRTGEKVFLECVQDMDHENMFWYRQDPGLGLRLIYFSYDVKMKEKGDIPEGYSVSREKKERFSLILESASTNQTSMYLCASSFGTVYEQYFGPGTRLTVT.

V is TRBV7-3 and J is TRBJ2-5, with D possibly TRBD2 on 5 matching bases. V was trimmed by 5 bases and J by 3 bases, leaving 7 bases between them. The CDR3 loop spans 12 amino acids. Germline V gene data show CDR1 as SGHTA and CDR2 as FQGTGA. The CDR3 DNA reads TGTGCCAGCAGCAACGGGGAAGAGACCCAGTACTTC. Translated, it gives CASSNGEETQYF. The variable domain in full, completed from reference TRBV7-3 and TRBJ2-5, reads GAGVSQTPSNKVTEKGKYVELRCDPISGHTALYWYRQSLGQGPEFLIYFQGTGAADDSGLPNDRFFAVRPEGSVSTLKIQRTERGDSAVYLCASSNGEETQYFGPGTRLLVL.

The J gene is TRBJ1-1, the V gene TRBV28; the D is unclear. Trimming cost V 1 base and J 1 base, with 7 bases left between them. The germline CDR1 and CDR2 sequences are MDHEN and SYDVKM. CDR3 length: 14 residues. The CDR3 DNA reads as TGTGCCAGCAGTTTATTTCCAGAGAACACTGAAGCTTTCTTT. Translation gives CASSLFPENTEAFF.

This clonotype has only one observation. The chain carries TRBV10-3 and TRBJ1-1, with TRBD1 matching over 10 bases. Germline V gives CDR1 ENHRY, CDR2 SYGVKD. CDR3 length equals 14 residues. With V trimmed by 3 bases and J by 4 bases, 2 bases remained unmatched. This chain's CDR3 is CAISDRTGGTEAFF. In DNA form, the CDR3 reads TGTGCCATCAGTGACAGGACAGGGGGCACTGAAGCTTTCTTT.

The chain combines TRBV9 with TRBJ2-1; D possibly uses TRBD1 or TRBD2 (6 bases each). Trimming pared 4 bases from V and 8 bases from J, leaving 16 bases between. This CDR3 has 14 residues. The germline V gene has CDR1 SGDLS and CDR2 YYNGEE. The CDR3 spells CASSPWDGGHEQFF. In DNA form, the CDR3 reads TGTGCCAGCAGCCCTTGGGACGGGGGCCATGAGCAGTTCTTC.

Only a few counts were recorded for this clonotype. This chain links TRBV4-1 with TRBJ1-6, with D uncertain. The CDR3 consists of 14 residues. V was cut by 6 bases and J by 9 bases, with 15 bases left in between. In germline, CDR1 is MGHRA, CDR2 YSYEKL. DNA of the CDR3: TGCGCCAGCAGAGCTGACCTGGCGGCTTCACCCCTCCACTTT. It encodes CASRADLAASPLHF.

This clonotype was recorded at least ten times. This rearrangement joins TRBV3-1 to TRBJ2-7; the D is unclear. Trimming cost V 0 bases and J 0 bases, with 6 bases left between them. Germline CDR1 LGHDT, CDR2 YNNKEL (reference sequence). This CDR3 has 14 amino acids. This CDR3 is CASSQERHSYEQYF. In DNA, the CDR3 is TGTGCCAGCAGCCAAGAACGACACTCCTACGAGCAGTACTTC.

This clonotype was seen more than once but under ten times. The V call is TRBV25-1, the J call TRBJ2-1; D not certain. CDR3 length: 16 residues. Trimming pared 0 bases from V and 4 bases from J, leaving 13 bases between. CDR1 and CDR2 (germline): MGHDK, SYGVNS. This CDR3 is CASSEYGSPQYNEQFF. The CDR3 coding sequence is TGTGCCAGCAGTGAATATGGGTCGCCTCAGTACAATGAGCAGTTCTTC.

This clonotype was counted at least ten times. This rearrangement joins TRBV30 to TRBJ2-5; D is undetermined. CDR3 size: 10 residues. Trimming shortened V by 2 bases and J by 4 bases, and 2 bases separated the two germline ends. The germline V gene encodes CDR1 GTSNPN and CDR2 SVGIG (reference sequence). CDR3 DNA: TGTGCCTGGAGTCGAGAGACCCAGTACTTC. It specifies CAWSRETQYF.

This clonotype has only a few counts. The V and J genes are TRBV28 and TRBJ2-3, with 11 bases fitting TRBD2. J lost 5 bases, V lost 2 bases, and 6 bases had no gene match. The CDR3 extends over 16 amino acids. Germline V gene data show CDR1 as MDHEN and CDR2 as SYDVKM. In nucleotides, the CDR3 is TGTGCCAGCAGTTTACCTCTTGGACTAGCGGGAGATACGCAGTATTTT. Amino acids: CASSLPLGLAGDTQYF. Looking up the rest from reference TRBV28 and TRBJ2-3 gives the full variable domain: DVKVTQSSRYLVKRTGEKVFLECVQDMDHENMFWYRQDPGLGLRLIYFSYDVKMKEKGDIPEGYSVSREKKERFSLILESASTNQTSMYLCASSLPLGLAGDTQYFGPGTRLTVL.

This clonotype has a handful of counts. This CDR3 is CASSSPGQQQFF. The CDR3 DNA reads as TGCGCCAGCAGCTCCCCGGGACAGCAGCAGTTCTTC. The chain combines TRBV5-1 with TRBJ2-1, with 7 positions matching TRBD1. Germline CDR1 is SGHRS and CDR2 is YFSETQ. CDR3 size: 12 residues. The ends lost 3 bases at V and 11 bases at J; junction bases unmatched: 5. The full variable domain, completed using reference TRBV5-1 and TRBJ2-1, is KAGVTQTPRYLIKTRGQQVTLSCSPISGHRSVSWYQQTPGQGLQFLFEYFSETQRNKGNFPGRFSGRQFSNSRSEMNVSTLELGDSALYLCASSSPGQQQFFGPGTRLTVL.

The chain employs TRBV7-9 and TRBJ1-1; D unresolved. CDR3 length: 11 amino acids. Trimming cost V 8 bases and J 4 bases, with 8 bases left between them. Germline values: CDR1 SEHNR, CDR2 FQNEAQ (reference sequence). The CDR3 spells CASGSGTEAFF. CDR3 sequence (DNA): TGTGCCAGCGGATCGGGCACTGAAGCTTTCTTT. Based on the CDR3 plus reference TRBV7-9 and TRBJ1-1, the full variable domain is DTGVSQNPRHKITKRGQNVTFRCDPISEHNRLYWYRQTLGQGPEFLTYFQNEAQLEKSRLLSDRFSAERPKGSFSTLEIQRTEQGDSAMYLCASGSGTEAFFGQGTRLTVV.

Ten or more counts support this clonotype. The chain carries TRBV2 and TRBJ2-5; weak D call: TRBD2 (6 bases). CDR1 is SNHLY and CDR2 is FYNNEI in the germline V gene. Trimming left V 7 bases short and J 7 bases short, with 13 bases between. This CDR3 is built from 12 residues. The CDR3 DNA is TGTGCCAGCACGTGGGCGGGGAGGACCCAGTACTTC. This sequence encodes CASTWAGRTQYF. Using reference TRBV2 and TRBJ2-5 for the parts outside the CDR3, the full variable domain is EPEVTQTPSHQVTQMGQEVILRCVPISNHLYFYWYRQILGQKVEFLVSFYNNEISEKSEIFDDQFSVERPDGSNFTLKIRSTKLEDSAMYFCASTWAGRTQYFGPGTRLLVL.

The chain is built from TRBV7-2 and TRBJ2-2; 7 nucleotides line up with TRBD2. This CDR3 is 15 amino acids long. Looked up from germline, CDR1 is SGHTA and CDR2 is FQGNSA. The ends lost 3 bases at V and 3 bases at J; junction bases unmatched: 4. The CDR3 coding sequence is TGTGCCAGCAGCTTTCTAGCGGTAGACACCGGGGAGCTGTTTTTT. The encoded protein is CASSFLAVDTGELFF.

The chain uses TRBV10-3 and TRBJ1-5; D not resolved. Trimming pared 0 bases from V and 3 bases from J, leaving 9 bases between. Germline CDR1 ENHRY, CDR2 SYGVKD. This CDR3 has 15 amino acids. The CDR3, as DNA: TGTGCCATCAGTGAGTCGGTCGGAGCCAATCAGCCCCAGCATTTT. Its protein is CAISESVGANQPQHF.

The sample holds many counts of this clonotype. This chain connects TRBV6-5 to TRBJ1-6, with D tentatively TRBD1 (5 bases). V lost 0 bases and J 8 bases, leaving 17 bases between the germline ends. Germline CDR1 reads MNHEY; CDR2 reads SVGAGI. The CDR3 sequence is 17 residues long. The CDR3 DNA reads as TGTGCCAGCAGTTACTCAAGCCCCAGGGAAGGGGATTCACCCCTCCACTTT. It encodes CASSYSSPREGDSPLHF.

There are many counts of this clonotype. The J gene is TRBJ1-1, the V gene TRBV2; a possible D gene is TRBD1 (5 bases). The germline V and J ends were trimmed by 8 bases and 5 bases, with 15 bases remaining between them. The germline V gene encodes CDR1 SNHLY and CDR2 FYNNEI. The CDR3 runs to 13 residues. The CDR3 region is CASRPREETEAFF. The CDR3 DNA is TGTGCCAGCCGACCCAGGGAGGAAACTGAAGCTTTCTTT.

This clonotype showed up many times. The chain has TRBV9 and TRBJ2-7; D possibly corresponds to TRBD1 (6 bases). From germline, CDR1 is SGDLS and CDR2 YYNGEE. Between the trimmed V and J ends, which lost 0 bases and 6 bases, there was a span of 10 bases. The length of the CDR3 is 13 residues. This chain's CDR3 is CASSVGGGTEQYF. CDR3 nucleotide sequence: TGTGCCAGCAGCGTAGGAGGGGGTACCGAGCAGTACTTC.

In its sample, this clonotype was seen many times. The chain employs TRBV28 and TRBJ2-2, with D perhaps matching TRBD2 (5 bases). V was trimmed by 5 bases and J by 1 base, leaving 8 bases between them. This CDR3 contains 14 residues. From germline, CDR1 is MDHEN and CDR2 SYDVKM. The CDR3 DNA reads TGTGCCAGCAGTGAGGGCAGGAACACCGGGGAGCTGTTTTTT. Its translation is CASSEGRNTGELFF.

This clonotype is a singleton in its sample. This chain joins TRBV6-1 and TRBJ2-3; D uncertain. Trimming cost V 5 bases and J 14 bases, with 11 bases left between them. This CDR3 spans 10 amino acids. Germline V gives CDR1 MNHNS, CDR2 SASEGT. CDR3 amino acids: CASSNPRGYF. CDR3 in DNA: TGTGCCAGCAGTAATCCCCGTGGGTATTTT.

In regard to this clonotype: A much more abundant neighbour one base away suggests this may be a read error. The CDR3 loop reads CASSPPTGRQETQYF. Here the CDR3 DNA reads TGTGCCAGCAGCCCCCCTACCGGCCGCCAAGAGACCCAGTACTTC. The V gene is TRBV13, the J gene TRBJ2-5; D gene ambiguous. This CDR3 is 15 amino acids long. V lost 5 bases and J lost 1, with 14 bases in between. The germline gives CDR1 PRHDT, CDR2 FYEKMQ (reference sequence).

The chain employs TRBV7-2 and TRBJ1-2; D not certain. The germline V gene encodes CDR1 SGHTA and CDR2 FQGNSA. The CDR3 spans 14 residues. Trimming stripped 6 bases from V and 4 bases from J, with 15 bases between. The CDR3 DNA follows: TGTGCCAGCAGGTTGACACCTTTAGTCTATGGCTACACCTTC. It encodes CASRLTPLVYGYTF. Full variable domain (outside the CDR3, taken from reference TRBV7-2 and TRBJ1-2): GAGVSQSPSNKVTEKGKDVELRCDPISGHTALYWYRQSLGQGLEFLIYFQGNSAPDKSGLPSDRFSAERTGGSVSTLTIQRTQQEDSAVYLCASRLTPLVYGYTFGSGTRLTVV.